This paragraph covers one TCR beta chain sequence. The antigen remains unidentified. Germline values: CDR1 MRHNA, CDR2 SNTAGT. The CDR3 sequence is 14 residues long. Trimming at V came to 7 bases and at J to 8 bases, leaving 13 bases not matched to a gene. Libraries were prepared by immunoSEQ multiplex PCR; TCRdb keeps only in-frame clonotypes and omits some of them. The table shows about 15,000 clones, with roughly 84% occurring only once. This entry comes from a study of follicular helper T cells after annual influenza vaccination. Time point noted: 2014-2015 season, 7 days after vaccination. Sorted blood CD4 subsets were sequenced before and after adults received seasonal inactivated influenza vaccine. Cells are cTfh (non-naive CD4+CXCR5+PD-1+), split by ICOS and CD38 into double-positive or double-negative. Whole-study findings and limits: Yearly vaccinations repeatedly recalled conserved clonotypes in ICOS+CD38+ cTfh.

The sample consisted of CXCR5+ CD38- circulating T follicular helper cells from blood, taken 7 days after influenza vaccination. Subset in this sample: circulating Tfh, non-naive CD4+CXCR5+PD-1+ (ICOS+CD38+ or ICOS-CD38-). The sequence came from an adult who received the influenza vaccine. The rearrangement joins TRBV6-4 to TRBJ1-2, with 7 bases that match TRBD1. The CDR3 DNA reads as TGTGCCAGCACCCCCGGAACAGGGGATACGGGCTACACCTTC. It translates to CASTPGTGDTGYTF.